The 30 T cell receptor beta chains listed next were all sequenced from one sample in a study of brain T cells in children with intractable seizures. Sample time point: blood from clinic visit 5 months post-surgery; TSC patient then seizure free. TCRdb keeps only in-frame clones here, not all; method: immunoSEQ multiplex PCR. The profile shows 340,000 or so clones, over 90% of them singletons. The specimen comprised peripheral blood, sampled more than 4 months after surgery. All receptors derive from a boy younger than two with tuberous sclerosis and intractable seizures.

The chain uses TRBV19 and TRBJ2-6; unclear D gene. V dropped 0 bases and J dropped 0 bases, with 6 bases sitting between them. Looked up from germline, CDR1 is LNHDA and CDR2 is SQIVND (reference sequence). The CDR3 is 16 amino acids. Here the CDR3 reads CASSIEGNSGANVLTF. CDR3 sequence (DNA): TGTGCCAGTAGTATAGAAGGGAACTCTGGGGCCAACGTCCTGACTTTC.

The CDR3 DNA reads as TGTGCCAGCAGTACGGGGCCTAAAACTGAAGCTTTCTTT. This translates into CASSTGPKTEAFF. The V gene is TRBV6-6, the J gene TRBJ1-1, with D possibly being TRBD1 (5 bases). V lost 5 bases and J 5 bases, leaving 12 bases between the germline ends. CDR3 size: 13 residues. Germline CDR1 and CDR2: MNHNY and SVGAGI (reference sequence).

The chain is built from TRBV5-5 and TRBJ2-1; 9 positions agree with TRBD1. Germline-derived CDR1 and CDR2 are SGHKS and YYEKEE (reference sequence). The trim removed 0 bases at V and 4 bases at J, leaving 2 bases unmatched. The CDR3 covers 15 residues. The CDR3 nucleotides read TGTGCCAGCAGCTTGGAACAGGGGGCTTACAATGAGCAGTTCTTC. Translating gives CASSLEQGAYNEQFF.

The V and J genes are TRBV10-1 and TRBJ2-1; D call uncertain. V shed 0 bases and J shed 3 bases, with 12 bases lying between them. CDR3 length: 16 amino acids. Looked up from germline, CDR1 is WNHNN and CDR2 is SYGVQD (reference sequence). CDR3 DNA: TGCGCCAGCAGTGAGTCGAATAGAGCTTACTACAATGAGCAGTTCTTC. Translation gives CASSESNRAYYNEQFF.

Only one count was recorded for this clone. This CDR3 is CAISHPFRDRGVEQYF. DNA for the CDR3: TGTGCCATCAGCCACCCCTTCCGGGACAGGGGAGTCGAGCAGTACTTC. The rearrangement links TRBV10-3 to TRBJ2-7; 10 bases are a match to TRBD1. Unmatched junction bases numbered 14, after V lost 6 bases and J lost 6 bases. CDR1 is ENHRY and CDR2 is SYGVKD in the germline V gene. The CDR3 extends over 16 amino acids.

CDR3 DNA sequence: TGTGCCAGCACCGGGTTCACTTACACTAGCGGGAGCTACGAGCAGTACTTC. The encoded protein is CASTGFTYTSGSYEQYF. V is TRBV28 and J is TRBJ2-7; 11 bases align to TRBD2. J lost 3 bases, V lost 7 bases, and 14 bases had no gene match. This CDR3 comprises 17 residues. Germline values: CDR1 MDHEN, CDR2 SYDVKM.

The chain couples TRBV5-1 to TRBJ2-4; D is perhaps TRBD1 (6 bases). The ends were cut back, 4 bases at V and 1 base at J, with 6 bases in the middle. From germline, CDR1 is SGHRS and CDR2 YFSETQ. The CDR3 has 13 amino acids. CDR3 in DNA: TGCGCCAGCAGCCAGGGGGCCAAAAACATTCAGTACTTC. Amino acids: CASSQGAKNIQYF.

The chain couples TRBV5-1 to TRBJ2-3; D perhaps matches TRBD2 (6 bases). Germline CDR1 reads SGHRS; CDR2 reads YFSETQ. This CDR3 is built from 13 residues. V lost 4 bases and J 3 bases, leaving 9 bases between the germline ends. The CDR3 sequence is CASSRERTDTQYF. In DNA, the CDR3 is TGCGCCAGCAGCCGGGAGCGGACAGATACGCAGTATTTT.

The chain is built from TRBV5-4 and TRBJ2-1; no firm D call. This CDR3 has 11 residues. The V gene's germline CDR1 is SGHNT and CDR2 YYREEE (reference sequence). Trimming took 2 bases from V and 10 from J, leaving 7 bases between them. CDR3 sequence reads: CASSFSREQFF. CDR3 in DNA: TGTGCCAGCAGCTTTTCGCGGGAGCAGTTCTTC. Full variable domain (rest looked up from reference TRBV5-4 and TRBJ2-1): ETGVTQSPTHLIKTRGQQVTLRCSSQSGHNTVSWYQQALGQGPQFIFQYYREEENGRGNFPPRFSGLQFPNYSSELNVNALELDDSALYLCASSFSREQFFGPGTRLTVL.

This clone was recorded only once. The J gene is TRBJ2-7, the V gene TRBV5-1; D may be TRBD1 or TRBD2 (5 bases each). The CDR3 sequence is 16 residues long. The V gene's germline CDR1 is SGHRS and CDR2 YFSETQ. Trimming took off 0 bases at V and 3 bases at J, with 16 bases between the two ends. CDR3: CASSLDPRGPNYEQYF. CDR3 DNA: TGCGCCAGCAGCTTGGACCCCCGGGGACCTAACTACGAGCAGTACTTC.

The CDR3 region has the DNA TGTGCCAGCAGTGACCCACCGTTGGATACGCAGTATTTT. Its translation: CASSDPPLDTQYF. This chain connects TRBV3-1 (or the pseudogene TRBV3-2) to TRBJ2-3; D not certain. Germline assignment: CDR1 LGHDT and CDR2 YNNKEL (reference sequence). Trimming removed 6 bases from V and 6 bases from J, with 13 bases in between. CDR3 length: 13 residues.

The chain uses TRBV6-6 and TRBJ1-2; 7 bases match TRBD1. The CDR3 has 14 residues. The V and J ends lost 2 bases and 3 bases, in that order; junction bases with no gene match: 3. The germline CDR1 and CDR2 sequences are MNHNY and SVGAGI (reference sequence). The CDR3: CASSYQDRDYGYTF. The CDR3 DNA reads TGTGCCAGCAGTTACCAAGACAGGGACTATGGCTACACCTTC.

This chain joins TRBV18 and TRBJ1-2; D is undetermined. The V gene lost 1 base and the J gene lost 4 bases, with 13 bases spanning the gap. This CDR3 region has 15 residues. The V gene's germline CDR1 is KGHSH and CDR2 LQKENI. CDR3 in amino acids: CASSPRDDMSYGYTF. Here the CDR3 DNA reads TGTGCCAGCTCACCACGGGATGATATGTCCTATGGCTACACCTTC.

This chain connects TRBV7-6 to TRBJ2-3; the D gene is possibly TRBD1 (6 bases). Germline values: CDR1 SGHVS, CDR2 FNYEAQ. The length of the CDR3 is 16 residues. With 4 bases removed from V and 2 bases from J, the gap between germline ends came to 16 bases. CDR3 region: CASSYQSGANTDTQYF. CDR3 nucleotides: TGTGCCAGCAGCTATCAGTCAGGGGCAAACACAGATACGCAGTATTTT.

The rearrangement joins TRBV19 to TRBJ1-2; D not resolved. CDR1 is LNHDA, CDR2 SQIVND, per germline (reference sequence). This CDR3 region has 13 residues. The V gene lost 2 bases and the J gene lost 2 bases, with 6 bases spanning the gap. CDR3 in DNA: TGTGCCAGTAGTATACAACTGAACTATGGCTACACCTTC. Translated: CASSIQLNYGYTF.

This clone was counted once. The chain employs TRBV19 and TRBJ2-6; no reliable D call. V was trimmed by 5 bases and J by 0 bases, leaving 8 bases between them. The CDR3 runs 15 residues. Germline CDR1 and CDR2: LNHDA and SQIVND (reference sequence). The CDR3 reads CASSPVGSGANVLTF. In DNA form, the CDR3 reads TGTGCCAGTAGTCCTGTGGGCTCTGGGGCCAACGTCCTGACTTTC.

V usage is TRBV4-1 and J usage is TRBJ1-4; D may be TRBD1 (5 bases). V was shortened by 0 bases and J by 2 bases, with 7 bases between the two germline ends. This CDR3 has 15 amino acids. Germline V gene data show CDR1 as MGHRA and CDR2 as YSYEKL. The CDR3 protein is CASSQEGGTNEKLFF. The CDR3 coding sequence is TGCGCCAGCAGCCAAGAGGGGGGGACTAATGAAAAACTGTTTTTT.

As to this clone: Other DNA sequences of this sample code for an identical CDR3. The chain employs TRBV6-5 and TRBJ2-7, with 7 bases identical to TRBD1. The CDR3 consists of 14 residues. Looked up from germline, CDR1 is MNHEY and CDR2 is SVGAGI. Germline trimming cut 4 bases from V and 2 bases from J; bases unmatched to any gene: 5. CDR3 DNA sequence: TGTGCCAGCAGTTCTGGACAGGTAGCCTACGAGCAGTACTTC. This gives the protein CASSSGQVAYEQYF.

CDR3 amino acids: CASSIAGGRGGYTF. In DNA form, the CDR3 reads TGTGCCAGTAGTATCGCGGGGGGGAGGGGGGGCTACACCTTC. The V call is TRBV19, the J call TRBJ1-2; possible D gene TRBD1, 6 bases. Germline assignment: CDR1 LNHDA and CDR2 SQIVND (reference sequence). The CDR3 runs to 14 residues. The germline V and J ends were trimmed by 3 bases and 8 bases, with 16 bases remaining between them.

In its sample, this clone was seen a few times. CDR3: CASSVGDFEQYF. CDR3 DNA sequence: TGTGCCAGCAGCGTAGGGGACTTCGAGCAGTACTTC. The rearrangement joins TRBV7-9 to TRBJ2-7, with a possible D match to TRBD2 (6 bases). V was shortened by 5 bases and J by 6 bases, with 11 bases between the two germline ends. CDR1 SEHNR and CDR2 FQNEAQ come from the germline V gene (reference sequence). The CDR3 covers 12 residues.

The gene calls are TRBV9 and TRBJ1-2; D is possibly TRBD1 (6 bases). CDR3 length: 14 residues. Germline V gene lookup returns CDR1 SGDLS and CDR2 YYNGEE. V shed 3 bases and J shed 2 bases, with 11 bases lying between them. In nucleotides, the CDR3 is TGTGCCAGCAGCGGAAGGGGGGGGAACTATGGCTACACCTTC. Encoded protein: CASSGRGGNYGYTF.

Remarks on this clone: One junction end does not reproduce the germline sequence, and a read error may be involved. CDR3 nucleotides: TGTGCCAGCGGTGAATACGTGGTGGGGGGCTACACCTTC. It codes for CASGEYVVGGYTF. The chain is built from TRBV25-1 and TRBJ1-2; D unclear. Germline CDR1 and CDR2: MGHDK and SYGVNS. The CDR3 consists of 13 residues.

This clone occurred a few times. This chain joins TRBV12-3 or TRBV12-4 and TRBJ1-2; D gene ambiguous. The V end lost 3 bases, the J end lost 4 bases, and 6 bases lay between the germline ends. CDR3 length: 12 residues. The CDR3 loop is CASSLQLYGYTF. The CDR3 DNA follows: TGTGCCAGCAGTTTGCAGCTCTATGGCTACACCTTC.

The J gene is TRBJ2-1, the V gene TRBV6-5, with D perhaps matching TRBD1 (6 bases). This CDR3 is built from 12 residues. V was cut by 7 bases and J by 7 bases, with 11 bases left in between. Germline assignment: CDR1 MNHEY and CDR2 SVGAGI. As DNA, the CDR3 is TGTGCCAGCAACCACAGGGATAATGAGCAGTTCTTC. Translated: CASNHRDNEQFF.

The chain joins TRBV28 to TRBJ2-7, with 7 bases identical to TRBD1. Germline V lookup: CDR1 MDHEN, CDR2 SYDVKM. The CDR3 totals 15 residues. The V segment lost 0 bases and the J segment 3 bases; nucleotides outside the gene matches: 5. CDR3 coding DNA: TGTGCCAGCAGTTTATGGGGGACAGACATCTACGAGCAGTACTTC. Its translation is CASSLWGTDIYEQYF. Using reference TRBV28 and TRBJ2-7 for the parts outside the CDR3, the full variable domain is DVKVTQSSRYLVKRTGEKVFLECVQDMDHENMFWYRQDPGLGLRLIYFSYDVKMKEKGDIPEGYSVSREKKERFSLILESASTNQTSMYLCASSLWGTDIYEQYFGPGTRLTVT.

In its sample, this clone was seen once. The rearrangement uses TRBV4-1 and TRBJ1-1; D ambiguous. V was trimmed by 1 base and J by 3 bases, leaving 12 bases between them. Germline V gives CDR1 MGHRA, CDR2 YSYEKL. The CDR3 extends over 15 amino acids. CDR3 sequence: CASSQVWGGDTEAFF. In nucleotides, the CDR3 is TGCGCCAGCAGCCAAGTCTGGGGTGGGGACACTGAAGCTTTCTTT.

The chain has TRBV19 and TRBJ1-1; 10 bases are a match to TRBD1. This CDR3 contains 15 residues. J gave up 3 bases and V 4 bases, and 5 bases lay outside the gene matches. Germline CDR1 is LNHDA and CDR2 is SQIVND (reference sequence). Here the CDR3 DNA reads TGTGCCAGTAGTAAAGCCGGGACAGGGGACACTGAAGCTTTCTTT. Translation gives CASSKAGTGDTEAFF.

This chain uses TRBV3-1 (or the pseudogene TRBV3-2) with TRBJ2-3, with D possibly matching TRBD1 (6 bases). The germline V gene has CDR1 LGHDT and CDR2 YNNKEL (reference sequence). The CDR3 runs 18 residues. Between the trimmed V and J ends, which lost 1 base and 2 bases, there was a span of 19 bases. CDR3 amino acids: CASSQAQGLGGFTDTQYF. The CDR3 DNA follows: TGTGCCAGCAGCCAAGCCCAGGGGCTCGGCGGGTTCACAGATACGCAGTATTTT.

The chain couples TRBV19 to TRBJ1-4; no clear D. In germline, CDR1 is LNHDA, CDR2 SQIVND (reference sequence). V lost 5 bases and J lost 14, with 12 bases in between. The CDR3 spans 11 residues. The chain's CDR3 is CASSVGMGLFF. In DNA, the CDR3 is TGTGCCAGTAGTGTGGGGATGGGGCTGTTTTTT. Complete variable domain (other parts from reference TRBV19 and TRBJ1-4): DGGITQSPKYLFRKEGQNVTLSCEQNLNHDAMYWYRQDPGQGLRLIYYSQIVNDFQKGDIAEGYSVSREKKESFPLTVTSAQKNPTAFYLCASSVGMGLFFGSGTQLSVL.

The V call is TRBV5-1, the J call TRBJ2-7, with TRBD1 as a possible D gene (5 bases). Looked up from germline, CDR1 is SGHRS and CDR2 is YFSETQ. The CDR3 covers 14 residues. V lost 0 bases and J lost 2, with 9 bases in between. CDR3 sequence reads: CASSLDWGAYEQYF. DNA of the CDR3: TGCGCCAGCAGCTTGGATTGGGGCGCCTACGAGCAGTACTTC.